Listed here is a single TCR beta chain. The data are from a study of blood T cell repertoires in COVID-19. Study-level background: Nucleic acid was either cDNA or gDNA, and it came from T cells, B-cell-depleted T cells, or PBMCs.

Enrolled through a virtual design, the participants were between 18 and 89 years of age and came from about two dozen US areas. Participants were placed into cohorts based on the clinical history they reported. Study processing details: For nucleated cells, counts were estimated from reference gene primer amplification. Assay used: immunoSEQ multiplex PCR; TCRdb lists only in-frame clones, some missing. V, J and clone size reflect that table, while D and trimming were determined from the DNA. This sample has fewer than 200,000 clones, with over 70% found just once. Trimming took 0 bases from V and 1 from J, leaving 10 bases between them. The CDR3 has 15 residues. CDR1 is SGDLS, CDR2 YYNGEE, per germline.

This TCR derives from a woman aged 50 to 60 in a cohort exposed to, infected with or recovered from COVID-19 (not recorded which). Sequenced input: PBMCs or T cells enriched from blood (not recorded which). The V and J genes are TRBV9 and TRBJ2-5, with a weak D call TRBD1 (5 bases). CDR3 protein: CASSVEGNPQETQYF. CDR3 DNA: TGTGCCAGCAGCGTAGAGGGGAACCCCCAAGAGACCCAGTACTTC.